The 15 T cell receptor beta chains in this list originate from one sample, sequenced in a study of low-dose radiotherapy and immunotherapy resistance in tumors. Primers targeting TRAV and TRBV primed first-strand cDNA, covering alpha and beta chains. Amplification of TCRs used a constant-region primer and V-primer adapter for about 20 PCR cycles. TCRdb re-analysed the reads in MiXCR, keeping a single row per CDR3 protein. The sample gives approximately 9,000 distinct CDR3 sequences, 69% of which show up once; approximately 6.8% is in the top ten. The receptors derive from a human donor with advanced metastatic prostate, ovarian, gallbladder or colorectal cancer (not recorded which). This table probably holds off-target reads from a library built for another chain.

The J gene is TRBJ2-1, the V gene TRBV6-5; a weak D match, TRBD2 (7 bases). There are 17 residues in the CDR3. The germline V and J ends were trimmed by 5 bases and 6 bases, with 23 bases remaining between them. Per germline, CDR1 MNHEY and CDR2 SVGAGI. CDR3: CASSTGRGGNSGNEQFF. For the CDR3, the DNA is TGTGCCAGCAGTACCGGTAGGGGGGGAAATAGTGGCAATGAGCAGTTCTTC.

The gene calls are TRBV4-3 and TRBJ1-2; perhaps TRBD1 as D (5 bases). Trimming removed 2 bases at V and 6 bases at J, with 10 bases between. This CDR3 contains 13 residues. Germline lookup yields CDR1 LGHNA and CDR2 YSLEER. CDR3 nucleotide sequence: TGCGCCAGCAGCCAATTTGGGGGAGATGGCTACACCTTC. Its translation: CASSQFGGDGYTF.

The rearrangement joins TRBV6-1 to TRBJ1-1; D ambiguous. CDR3 length: 12 residues. Germline CDR1 reads MNHNS; CDR2 reads SASEGT. Trimming left V 5 bases short and J 2 bases short, with 6 bases between. CDR3 nucleotide sequence: TGTGCCAGCAGTCACCCTAACACTGAAGCTTTCTTT. Translation: CASSHPNTEAFF.

The chain is built from TRBV7-9 and TRBJ1-4, with D possibly matching TRBD1 (5 bases). Trimming took 5 bases from V and 5 from J, leaving 12 bases between them. In germline, CDR1 is SEHNR, CDR2 FQNEAQ (reference sequence). The CDR3 loop spans 14 amino acids. CDR3 protein: CASSAGLLNEKLFF. The CDR3 DNA reads as TGTGCCAGCAGCGCGGGACTCCTGAATGAAAAACTGTTTTTT.

This chain links TRBV7-9 with TRBJ2-2; 10 bases match TRBD1. CDR3 length: 15 residues. Germline V lookup: CDR1 SEHNR, CDR2 FQNEAQ (reference sequence). J gave up 3 bases and V 5 bases, and 3 bases lay outside the gene matches. This CDR3 is CASSVGQGYTGELFF. The CDR3 DNA sequence: TGTGCCAGCAGCGTGGGACAGGGGTACACCGGGGAGCTGTTTTTT.

The J gene is TRBJ2-1, the V gene TRBV29-1, with TRBD2 as a possible D gene (6 bases). CDR1 SQVTM and CDR2 ANQGSEA come from the germline V gene. Trimming left V 2 bases short and J 9 bases short, with 11 bases between. This CDR3 comprises 12 residues. The CDR3 DNA sequence: TGCAGCGTTGAAAGGGGAGGCACTGAGCAGTTCTTC. Translation: CSVERGGTEQFF.

The rearrangement uses TRBV6-2 or TRBV6-3 and TRBJ2-1; 10 positions agree with TRBD2. The CDR3 totals 14 residues. In germline, CDR1 is MNHEY, CDR2 SVGEGT. The junction had 5 bases not matched to a gene; V was cut back by 8 bases and J by 4 bases. The CDR3 here is CASGPSGGYNEQFF. CDR3 bases: TGTGCCAGCGGTCCTAGCGGGGGTTACAATGAGCAGTTCTTC.

This clonotype was picked up one time. The V and J genes are TRBV29-1 and TRBJ2-1, with D unclear. The ends were cut back, 3 bases at V and 4 bases at J, with 7 bases in the middle. The CDR3 is 12 amino acids. In germline, CDR1 is SQVTM, CDR2 ANQGSEA. The CDR3 nucleotides read TGCAGCGTTGAGCCCTCTTACAATGAGCAGTTCTTC. Translation: CSVEPSYNEQFF.

This clonotype occurred a few times. The V and J genes are TRBV9 and TRBJ1-6, with 11 bases matching TRBD1. Germline V gives CDR1 SGDLS, CDR2 YYNGEE. V lost 7 bases, J lost 8 bases, and 5 bases stayed unmatched. The CDR3 covers 14 residues. In nucleotides, the CDR3 is TGTGCCAGCGGACAGGGGGCGCGTTATTCACCCCTCCACTTT. This translates into CASGQGARYSPLHF. The full variable domain, with the rest looked up from reference TRBV9 and TRBJ1-6, is DSGVTQTPKHLITATGQRVTLRCSPRSGDLSVYWYQQSLDQGLQFLIQYYNGEERAKGNILERFSAQQFPDLHSELNLSSLELGDSALYFCASGQGARYSPLHFGNGTRLTVT.

The rearrangement uses TRBV7-2 and TRBJ2-1; 8 bases fit TRBD2. V shed 5 bases and J 9 bases; nucleotides not matched to a gene: 3. The length of the CDR3 is 12 residues. Germline-derived CDR1 and CDR2 are SGHTA and FQGNSA. CDR3 protein: CASSRTSIEQFF. The CDR3 coding sequence is TGTGCCAGCAGCCGGACTAGCATTGAGCAGTTCTTC.

The chain has TRBV7-2 and TRBJ2-7; 12 positions agree with TRBD2. The CDR3 length is 14 residues. Per the germline V gene, CDR1 is SGHTA and CDR2 is FQGNSA. J was trimmed by 4 bases and V by 3 bases; bases with no gene match: 1. CDR3 coding DNA: TGTGCCAGCAGCTTCGGGACTAGCGGGTACGAGCAGTACTTC. The encoded protein is CASSFGTSGYEQYF.

CDR3 region: CASSLFGGDQPQHF. The CDR3 coding sequence is TGTGCCAGCAGCTTGTTCGGGGGGGATCAGCCCCAGCATTTT. The chain couples TRBV5-5 to TRBJ1-5, with D perhaps TRBD1 (5 bases). With 1 base removed from V and 5 bases from J, the gap between germline ends came to 10 bases. The CDR3 sequence is 14 residues long. The germline gives CDR1 SGHKS, CDR2 YYEKEE (reference sequence).

The gene calls are TRBV5-1 and TRBJ2-1; 11 positions match TRBD1. The CDR3 spans 19 residues. V dropped 0 bases and J dropped 4; count of bases not matched to a gene: 12. Germline CDR1 SGHRS, CDR2 YFSETQ. The CDR3 loop reads CASSLEGQGAQRDYNEQFF. CDR3 in DNA: TGCGCCAGCAGCTTGGAAGGACAGGGGGCCCAAAGGGATTACAATGAGCAGTTCTTC. Using reference TRBV5-1 and TRBJ2-1 for the parts outside the CDR3, the full variable domain is KAGVTQTPRYLIKTRGQQVTLSCSPISGHRSVSWYQQTPGQGLQFLFEYFSETQRNKGNFPGRFSGRQFSNSRSEMNVSTLELGDSALYLCASSLEGQGAQRDYNEQFFGPGTRLTVL.

The V and J genes are TRBV2 and TRBJ2-4; D ambiguous. This CDR3 contains 15 residues. With 6 bases removed from V and 0 bases from J, the gap between germline ends came to 12 bases. Germline-derived CDR1 and CDR2 are SNHLY and FYNNEI. In DNA, the CDR3 is TGTGCCAGCAGCGCACCTTCATTAGCCAAAAACATTCAGTACTTC. Translation gives CASSAPSLAKNIQYF.

The chain is built from TRBV6-2 or TRBV6-3 and TRBJ1-1; 8 nucleotides agree with TRBD1. CDR1 and CDR2 from the germline V gene are MNHEY and SVGEGT. This CDR3 has 13 residues. The junction had 7 bases not matched to a gene; V was cut back by 6 bases and J by 7 bases. Here the CDR3 reads CASSPRGRVEAFF. CDR3 bases: TGTGCCAGCAGCCCCAGGGGGCGGGTTGAAGCTTTCTTT.